The TCR beta chain described here comes from a study of T cell responses to AZD1222 COVID-19 vaccine. The CDR3 contains 15 residues. The germline gives CDR1 MNHEY, CDR2 SVGEGT. V gave up 0 bases and J gave up 8 bases; unmatched junction bases: 4. As to this clone: As yet, its antigen is unknown.

Whole-study results and caveats: Without day 14 samples, only post-peak T cell repertoires were studied. Regions 160-218 and 743-854 held dominance among vaccine-associated CD4 TCRs, which spanned spike. Females outnumbered males among donors, who were mostly white British; clonal diversity was possibly underestimated. Regions left unmutated in variants are reportedly the target of nearly half of spike-specific TCRs.

Method: immunoSEQ multiplex PCR; TCRdb's copy keeps in-frame clones and lacks some. Among about 120,000 clones listed, around 87% were seen once. This TCR was recovered from an adult in good health. The rearrangement links TRBV6-2 or TRBV6-3 to TRBJ2-1, with 10 bases aligning to TRBD2. The specimen comprised peripheral blood, sampled on day 0 of AZD1222 vaccination. The CDR3 DNA follows: TGTGCCAGCAGTTACTCAAGCGGGAGGGCATATGAGCAGTTCTTC. It specifies CASSYSSGRAYEQFF.